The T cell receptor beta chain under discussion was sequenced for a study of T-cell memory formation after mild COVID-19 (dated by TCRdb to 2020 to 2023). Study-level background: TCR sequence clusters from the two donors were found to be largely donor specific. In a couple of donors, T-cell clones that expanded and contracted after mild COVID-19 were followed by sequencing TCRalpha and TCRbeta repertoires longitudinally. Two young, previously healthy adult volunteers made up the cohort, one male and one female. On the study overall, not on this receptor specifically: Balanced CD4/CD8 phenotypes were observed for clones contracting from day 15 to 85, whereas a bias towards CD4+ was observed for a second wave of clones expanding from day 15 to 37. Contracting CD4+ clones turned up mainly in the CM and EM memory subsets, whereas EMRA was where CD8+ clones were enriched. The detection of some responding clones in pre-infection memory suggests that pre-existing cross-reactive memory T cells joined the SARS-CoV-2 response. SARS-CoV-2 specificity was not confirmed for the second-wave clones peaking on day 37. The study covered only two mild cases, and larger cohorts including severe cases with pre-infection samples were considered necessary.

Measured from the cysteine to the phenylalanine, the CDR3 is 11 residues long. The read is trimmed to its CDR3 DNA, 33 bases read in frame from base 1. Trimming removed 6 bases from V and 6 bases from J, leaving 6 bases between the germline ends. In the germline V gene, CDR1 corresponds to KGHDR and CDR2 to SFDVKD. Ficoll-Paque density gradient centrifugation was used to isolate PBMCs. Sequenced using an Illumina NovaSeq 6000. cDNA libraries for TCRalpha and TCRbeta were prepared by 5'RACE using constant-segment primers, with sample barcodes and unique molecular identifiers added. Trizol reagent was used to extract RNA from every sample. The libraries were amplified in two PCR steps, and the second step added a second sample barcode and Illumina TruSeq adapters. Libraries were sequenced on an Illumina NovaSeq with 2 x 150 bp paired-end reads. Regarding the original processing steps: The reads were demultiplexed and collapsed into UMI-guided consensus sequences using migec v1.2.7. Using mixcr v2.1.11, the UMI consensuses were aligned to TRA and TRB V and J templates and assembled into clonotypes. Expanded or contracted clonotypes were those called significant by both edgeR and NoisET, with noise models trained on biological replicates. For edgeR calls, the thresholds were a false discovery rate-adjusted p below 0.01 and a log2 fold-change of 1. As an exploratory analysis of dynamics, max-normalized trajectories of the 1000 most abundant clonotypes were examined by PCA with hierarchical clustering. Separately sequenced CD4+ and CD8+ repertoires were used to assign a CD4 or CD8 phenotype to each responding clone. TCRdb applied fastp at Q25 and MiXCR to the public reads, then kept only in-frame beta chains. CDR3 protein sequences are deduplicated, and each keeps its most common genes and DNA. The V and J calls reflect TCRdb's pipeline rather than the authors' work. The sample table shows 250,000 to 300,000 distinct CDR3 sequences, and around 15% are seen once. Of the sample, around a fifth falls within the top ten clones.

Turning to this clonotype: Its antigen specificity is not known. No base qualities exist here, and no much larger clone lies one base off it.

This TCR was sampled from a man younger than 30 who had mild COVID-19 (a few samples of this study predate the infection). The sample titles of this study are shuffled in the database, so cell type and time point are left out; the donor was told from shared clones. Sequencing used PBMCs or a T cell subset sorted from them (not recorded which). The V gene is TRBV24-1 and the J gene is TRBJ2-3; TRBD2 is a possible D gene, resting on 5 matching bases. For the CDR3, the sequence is CATSSSDTQYF. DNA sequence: TGTGCCACCAGTTCTAGCGATACGCAGTATTTT.